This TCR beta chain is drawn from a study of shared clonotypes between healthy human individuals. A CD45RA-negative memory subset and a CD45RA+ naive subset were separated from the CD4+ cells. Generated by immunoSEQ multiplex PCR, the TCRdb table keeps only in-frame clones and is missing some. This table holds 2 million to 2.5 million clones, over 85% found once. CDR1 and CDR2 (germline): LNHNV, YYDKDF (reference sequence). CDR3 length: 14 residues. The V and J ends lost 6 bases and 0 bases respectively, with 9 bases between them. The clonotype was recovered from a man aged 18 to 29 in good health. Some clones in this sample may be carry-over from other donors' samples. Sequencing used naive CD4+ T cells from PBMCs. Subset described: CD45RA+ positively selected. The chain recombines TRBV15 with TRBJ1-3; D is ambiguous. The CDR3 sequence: CATSSGYSGNTIYF. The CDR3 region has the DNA TGTGCCACCAGTTCAGGATACTCTGGAAACACCATATATTTT.